This TCR beta chain is from a study of cytomegalovirus exposure and HLA in healthy donors. Study results and limitations: Rarity characterized most TCR sequences, yet some public TCRs appeared in many donors. Among TCR beta chains, those listed as cytomegalovirus-associated numbered under 200.

CDR3 length: 15 amino acids. The V gene end was trimmed by 0 bases and the J gene end by 4 bases; junction bases not matched to a gene: 5. Germline CDR1 reads LGHNA; CDR2 reads YSLEER. The assay was immunoSEQ multiplex PCR, and TCRdb's table has in-frame clones only and misses some. Found here are about 98,000 clones, roughly 87% of them singletons; the top ten hold 6.3%. About this clone itself: Its antigen is unidentified.

This receptor was identified in a man between 18 and 35 years old in good health and CMV-seropositive. Sequencing was done on a sample of PBMCs. The V call is TRBV4-3, the J call TRBJ1-2; 7 nucleotides align to TRBD1. Written as DNA, the CDR3 is TGCGCCAGCAGCCAAGATGACAGGGCCTTCTATGGCTACACCTTC. This encodes CASSQDDRAFYGYTF.